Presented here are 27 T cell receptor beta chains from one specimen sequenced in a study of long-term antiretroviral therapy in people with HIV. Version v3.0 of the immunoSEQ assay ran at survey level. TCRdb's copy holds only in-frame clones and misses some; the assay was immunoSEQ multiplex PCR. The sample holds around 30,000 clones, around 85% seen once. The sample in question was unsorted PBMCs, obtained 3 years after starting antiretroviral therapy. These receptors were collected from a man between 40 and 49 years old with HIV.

CDR3 DNA: TGTGCCAGCAGCGACCGGGACAGTACCTATAATTCACCCCTCCACTTT. Translating gives CASSDRDSTYNSPLHF. This chain uses TRBV9 with TRBJ1-6; 7 positions match TRBD1. In germline, CDR1 is SGDLS, CDR2 YYNGEE. Trimming at V came to 3 bases and at J to 2 bases, leaving 5 bases not matched to a gene. This CDR3 comprises 16 residues.

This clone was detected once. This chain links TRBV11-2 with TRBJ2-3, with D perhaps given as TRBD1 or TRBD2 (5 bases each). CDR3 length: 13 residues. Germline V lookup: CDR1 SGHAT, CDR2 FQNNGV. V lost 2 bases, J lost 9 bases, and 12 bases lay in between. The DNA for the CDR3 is TGTGCCAGCAGCTTACGCGAGGGACCGACGCAGTATTTT. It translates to CASSLREGPTQYF.

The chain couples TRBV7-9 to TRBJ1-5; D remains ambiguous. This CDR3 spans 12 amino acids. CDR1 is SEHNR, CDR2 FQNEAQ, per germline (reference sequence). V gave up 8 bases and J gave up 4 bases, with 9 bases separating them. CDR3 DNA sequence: TGTGCCAGCGGTATTCGGAATCAGCCCCAGCATTTT. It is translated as CASGIRNQPQHF.

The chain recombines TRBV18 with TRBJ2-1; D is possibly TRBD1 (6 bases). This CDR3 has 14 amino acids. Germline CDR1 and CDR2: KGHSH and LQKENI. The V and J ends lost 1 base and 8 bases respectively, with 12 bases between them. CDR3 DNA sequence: TGTGCCAGCTCACCACTGAGGGGGAACGATGAGCAGTTCTTC. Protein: CASSPLRGNDEQFF.

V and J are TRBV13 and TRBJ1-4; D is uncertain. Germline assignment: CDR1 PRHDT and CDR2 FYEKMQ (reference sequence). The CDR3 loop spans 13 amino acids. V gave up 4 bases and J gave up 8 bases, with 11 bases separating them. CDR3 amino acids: CASSSGREEKLFF. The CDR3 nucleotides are TGTGCCAGCAGCTCCGGACGGGAGGAAAAACTGTTTTTT.

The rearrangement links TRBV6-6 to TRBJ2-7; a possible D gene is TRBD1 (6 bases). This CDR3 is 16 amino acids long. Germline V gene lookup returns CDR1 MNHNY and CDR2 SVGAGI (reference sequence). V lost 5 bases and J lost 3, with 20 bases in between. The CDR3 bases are TGTGCCAGCAGTGGCAGTGACAGGACGTTTGTCTACGAGCAGTACTTC. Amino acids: CASSGSDRTFVYEQYF.

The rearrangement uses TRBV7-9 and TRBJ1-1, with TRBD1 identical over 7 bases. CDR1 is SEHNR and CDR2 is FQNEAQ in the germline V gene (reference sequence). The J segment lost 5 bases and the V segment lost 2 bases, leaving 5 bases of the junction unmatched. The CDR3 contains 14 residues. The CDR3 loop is CASSLNRGRTEAFF. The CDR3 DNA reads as TGTGCCAGCAGCTTAAACAGGGGTAGGACTGAAGCTTTCTTT.

The CDR3: CASPNRGSPSHGYTF. The CDR3 DNA reads as TGTGCCAGCCCGAACAGAGGGTCCCCCTCACATGGCTACACCTTC. The chain combines TRBV6-8 with TRBJ1-2, with unresolved D. Germline V gene lookup returns CDR1 MNHGY and CDR2 SAAAGT. V lost 8 bases and J 6 bases, leaving 22 bases between the germline ends. The length of the CDR3 is 15 residues.

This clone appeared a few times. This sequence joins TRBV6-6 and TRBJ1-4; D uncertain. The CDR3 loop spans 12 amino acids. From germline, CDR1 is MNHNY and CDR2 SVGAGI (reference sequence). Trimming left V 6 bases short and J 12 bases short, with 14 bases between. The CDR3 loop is CASRYYSGELFF. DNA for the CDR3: TGTGCCAGCAGGTATTACAGTGGGGAACTGTTTTTT.

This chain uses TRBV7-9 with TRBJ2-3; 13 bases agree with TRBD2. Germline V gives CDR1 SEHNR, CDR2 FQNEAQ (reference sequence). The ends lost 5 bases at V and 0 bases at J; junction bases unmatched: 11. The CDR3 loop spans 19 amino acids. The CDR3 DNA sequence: TGTGCCAGCAGCGGACTAGCGGGAGAGGTCTTGGGGAGCACAGATACGCAGTATTTT. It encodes CASSGLAGEVLGSTDTQYF.

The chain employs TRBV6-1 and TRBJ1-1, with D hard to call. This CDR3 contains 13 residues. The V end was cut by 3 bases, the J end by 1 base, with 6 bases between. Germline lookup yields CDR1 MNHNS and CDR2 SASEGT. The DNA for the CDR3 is TGTGCCAGCAGTGACAGGCCGAACACTGAAGCTTTCTTT. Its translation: CASSDRPNTEAFF.

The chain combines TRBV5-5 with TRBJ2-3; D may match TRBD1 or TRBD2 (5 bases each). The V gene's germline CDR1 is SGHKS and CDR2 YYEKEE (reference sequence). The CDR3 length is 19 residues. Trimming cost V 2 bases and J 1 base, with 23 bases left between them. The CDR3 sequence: CASSLYLDRDVEGTDTQYF. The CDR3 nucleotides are TGTGCCAGCAGCTTATACCTCGACCGGGACGTCGAAGGCACAGATACGCAGTATTTT. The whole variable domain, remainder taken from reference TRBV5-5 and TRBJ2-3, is DAGVTQSPTHLIKTRGQQVTLRCSPISGHKSVSWYQQVLGQGPQFIFQYYEKEERGRGNFPDRFSARQFPNYSSELNVNALLLGDSALYLCASSLYLDRDVEGTDTQYFGPGTRLTVL.

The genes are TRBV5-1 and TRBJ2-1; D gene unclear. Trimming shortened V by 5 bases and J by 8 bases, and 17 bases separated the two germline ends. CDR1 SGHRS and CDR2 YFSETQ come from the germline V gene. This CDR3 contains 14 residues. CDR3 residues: CASRGIVTSDEQFF. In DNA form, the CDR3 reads TGCGCCAGCAGGGGCATCGTTACCTCGGATGAGCAGTTCTTC.

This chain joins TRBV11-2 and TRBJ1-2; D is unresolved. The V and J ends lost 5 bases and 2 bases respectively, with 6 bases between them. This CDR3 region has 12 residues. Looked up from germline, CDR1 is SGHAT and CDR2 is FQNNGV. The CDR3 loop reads CASSRENYGYTF. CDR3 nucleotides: TGTGCCAGCAGCAGAGAGAACTATGGCTACACCTTC.

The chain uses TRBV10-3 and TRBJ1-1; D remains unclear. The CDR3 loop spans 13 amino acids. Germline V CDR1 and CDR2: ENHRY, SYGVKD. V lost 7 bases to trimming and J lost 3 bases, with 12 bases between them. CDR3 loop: CAITFGEDTEAFF. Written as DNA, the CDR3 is TGTGCCATCACGTTCGGGGAGGACACTGAAGCTTTCTTT.

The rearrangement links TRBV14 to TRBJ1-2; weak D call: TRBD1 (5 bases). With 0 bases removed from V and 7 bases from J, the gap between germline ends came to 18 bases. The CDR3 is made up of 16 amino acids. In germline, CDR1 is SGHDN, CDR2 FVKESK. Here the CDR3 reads CASSQEKTGPYFGYTF. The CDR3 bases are TGTGCCAGCAGCCAAGAAAAAACGGGACCCTATTTTGGCTACACCTTC.

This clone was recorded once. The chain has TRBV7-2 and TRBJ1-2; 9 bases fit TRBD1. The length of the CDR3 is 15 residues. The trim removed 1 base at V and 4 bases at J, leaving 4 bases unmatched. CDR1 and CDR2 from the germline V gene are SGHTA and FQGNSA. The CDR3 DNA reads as TGTGCCAGCAGCTTAGTCACAGGGGGCAGCTATGGCTACACCTTC. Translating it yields CASSLVTGGSYGYTF. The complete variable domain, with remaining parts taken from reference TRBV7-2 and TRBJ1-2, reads GAGVSQSPSNKVTEKGKDVELRCDPISGHTALYWYRQSLGQGLEFLIYFQGNSAPDKSGLPSDRFSAERTGGSVSTLTIQRTQQEDSAVYLCASSLVTGGSYGYTFGSGTRLTVV.

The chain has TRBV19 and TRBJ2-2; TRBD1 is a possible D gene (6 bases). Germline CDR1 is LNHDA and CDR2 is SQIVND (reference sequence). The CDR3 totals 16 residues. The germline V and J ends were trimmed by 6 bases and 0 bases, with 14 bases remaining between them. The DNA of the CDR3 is TGTGCCAGTAGCCGGGCAGGGGTCCCGAACACCGGGGAGCTGTTTTTT. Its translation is CASSRAGVPNTGELFF.

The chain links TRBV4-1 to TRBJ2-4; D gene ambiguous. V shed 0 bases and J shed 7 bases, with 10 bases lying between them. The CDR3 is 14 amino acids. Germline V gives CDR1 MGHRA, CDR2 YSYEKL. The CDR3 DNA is TGCGCCAGCAGCCAAGATTCCGGGTGGAACATTCAGTACTTC. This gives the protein CASSQDSGWNIQYF.

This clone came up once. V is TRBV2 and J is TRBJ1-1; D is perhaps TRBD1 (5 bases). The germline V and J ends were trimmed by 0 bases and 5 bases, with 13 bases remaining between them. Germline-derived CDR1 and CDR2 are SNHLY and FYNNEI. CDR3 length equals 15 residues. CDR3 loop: CASSEARGAGTEAFF. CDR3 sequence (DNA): TGTGCCAGCAGTGAAGCGCGAGGGGCTGGGACTGAAGCTTTCTTT.

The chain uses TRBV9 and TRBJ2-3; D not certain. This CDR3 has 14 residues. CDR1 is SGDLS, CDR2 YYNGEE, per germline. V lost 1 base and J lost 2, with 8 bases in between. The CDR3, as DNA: TGTGCCAGCAGCGTATGGCAGAACACAGATACGCAGTATTTT. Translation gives CASSVWQNTDTQYF.

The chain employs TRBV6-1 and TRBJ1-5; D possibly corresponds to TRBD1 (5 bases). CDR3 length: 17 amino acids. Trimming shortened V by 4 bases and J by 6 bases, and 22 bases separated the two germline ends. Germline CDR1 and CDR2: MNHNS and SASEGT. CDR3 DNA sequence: TGTGCCAGCAGTGCCCCTAGGGATGCGAGGGGAACTCAGCCCCAGCATTTT. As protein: CASSAPRDARGTQPQHF.

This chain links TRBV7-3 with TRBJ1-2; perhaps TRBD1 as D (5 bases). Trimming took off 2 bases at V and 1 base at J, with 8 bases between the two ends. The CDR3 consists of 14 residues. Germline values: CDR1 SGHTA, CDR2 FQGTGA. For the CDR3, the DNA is TGTGCCAGCAGCTTATCGGGGGATAACTATGGCTACACCTTC. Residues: CASSLSGDNYGYTF.

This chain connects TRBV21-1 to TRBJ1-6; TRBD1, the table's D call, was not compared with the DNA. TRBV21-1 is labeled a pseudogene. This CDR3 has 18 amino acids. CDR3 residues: CASRSGGFDRASNSPLHF. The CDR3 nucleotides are TGTGCCAGCAGGTCAGGGGGGTTCGACAGGGCCAGTAATTCACCCCTCCACTTT.

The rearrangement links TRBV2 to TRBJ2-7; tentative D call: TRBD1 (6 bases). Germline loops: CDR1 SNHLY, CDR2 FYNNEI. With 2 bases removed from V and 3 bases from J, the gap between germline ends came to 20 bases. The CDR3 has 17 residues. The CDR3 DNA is TGTGCCAGCAGTGAATGGGCGACAGGTATCGGCTACTACGAGCAGTACTTC. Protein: CASSEWATGIGYYEQYF.

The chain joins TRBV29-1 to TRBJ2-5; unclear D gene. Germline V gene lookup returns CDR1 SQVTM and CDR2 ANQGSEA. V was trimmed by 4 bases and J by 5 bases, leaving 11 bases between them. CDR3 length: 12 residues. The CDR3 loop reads CSVAPPSETQYF. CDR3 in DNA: TGCAGCGTTGCTCCGCCAAGCGAGACCCAGTACTTC. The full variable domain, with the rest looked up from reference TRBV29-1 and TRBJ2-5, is SAVISQKPSRDICQRGTSLTIQCQVDSQVTMMFWYRQQPGQSLTLIATANQGSEATYESGFVIDKFPISRPNLTFSTLTVSNMSPEDSSIYLCSVAPPSETQYFGPGTRLLVL.

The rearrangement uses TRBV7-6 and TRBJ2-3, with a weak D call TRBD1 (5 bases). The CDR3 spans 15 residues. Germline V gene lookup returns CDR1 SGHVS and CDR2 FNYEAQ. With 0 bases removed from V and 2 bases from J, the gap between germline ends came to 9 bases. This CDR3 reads CASSLADTFTDTQYF. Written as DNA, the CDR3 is TGTGCCAGCAGCTTAGCGGACACCTTCACAGATACGCAGTATTTT.